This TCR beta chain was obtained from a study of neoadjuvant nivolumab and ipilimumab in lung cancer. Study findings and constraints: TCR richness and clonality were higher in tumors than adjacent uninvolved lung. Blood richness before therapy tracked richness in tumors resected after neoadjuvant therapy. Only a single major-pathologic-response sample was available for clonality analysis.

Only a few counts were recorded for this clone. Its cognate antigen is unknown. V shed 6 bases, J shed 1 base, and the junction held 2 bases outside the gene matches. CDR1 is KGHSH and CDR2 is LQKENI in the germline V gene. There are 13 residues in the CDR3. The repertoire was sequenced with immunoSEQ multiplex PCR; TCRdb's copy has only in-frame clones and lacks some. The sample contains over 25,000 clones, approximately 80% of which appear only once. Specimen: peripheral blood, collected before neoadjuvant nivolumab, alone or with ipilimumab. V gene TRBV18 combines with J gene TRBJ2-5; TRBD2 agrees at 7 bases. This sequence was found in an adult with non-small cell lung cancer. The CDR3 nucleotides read TGTGCCAGCTCGGGGGGGTTCCAAGAGACCCAGTACTTC. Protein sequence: CASSGGFQETQYF.